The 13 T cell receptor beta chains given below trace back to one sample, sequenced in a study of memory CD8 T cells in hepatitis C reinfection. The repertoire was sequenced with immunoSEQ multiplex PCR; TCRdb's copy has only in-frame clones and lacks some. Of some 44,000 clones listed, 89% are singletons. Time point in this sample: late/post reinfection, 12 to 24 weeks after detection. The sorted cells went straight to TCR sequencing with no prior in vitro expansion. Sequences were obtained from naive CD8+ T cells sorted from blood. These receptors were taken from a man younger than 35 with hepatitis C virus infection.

The CDR3 nucleotides read TGTGCCACCGTCACCCCCGGAGGAGGCTACACCTTC. Translated: CATVTPGGGYTF. J is TRBJ1-2 and V is TRBV2; D not resolved. Trimming removed 10 bases from V and 8 bases from J, with 17 bases in between. CDR3 length: 12 amino acids. CDR1 and CDR2 (germline): SNHLY, FYNNEI.

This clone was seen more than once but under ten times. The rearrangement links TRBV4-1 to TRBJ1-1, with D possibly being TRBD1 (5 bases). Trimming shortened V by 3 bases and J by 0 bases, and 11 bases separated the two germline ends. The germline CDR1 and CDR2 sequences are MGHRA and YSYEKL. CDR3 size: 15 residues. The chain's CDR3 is CASSHRQGLNTEAFF. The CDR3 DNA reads TGCGCCAGCAGCCATCGTCAGGGTTTGAACACTGAAGCTTTCTTT.

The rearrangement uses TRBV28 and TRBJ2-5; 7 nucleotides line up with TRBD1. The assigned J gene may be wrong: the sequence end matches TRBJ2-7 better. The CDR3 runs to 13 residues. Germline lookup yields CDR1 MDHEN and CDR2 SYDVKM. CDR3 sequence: CASSLQGVYEQYF. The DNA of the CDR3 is TGTGCCAGCAGTTTACAGGGGGTCTACGAGCAGTACTTC.

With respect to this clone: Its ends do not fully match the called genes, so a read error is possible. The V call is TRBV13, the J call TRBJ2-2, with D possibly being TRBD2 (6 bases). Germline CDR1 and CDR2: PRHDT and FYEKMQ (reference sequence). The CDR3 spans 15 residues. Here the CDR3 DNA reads TGTGCCAGCAGCCCAGCGGGTCTGAACACCGGGGAGCTGCTTTTT. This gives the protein CASSPAGLNTGELLF.

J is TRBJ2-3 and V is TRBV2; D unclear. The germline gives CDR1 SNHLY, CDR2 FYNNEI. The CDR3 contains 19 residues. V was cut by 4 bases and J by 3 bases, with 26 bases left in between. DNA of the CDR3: TGTGCCAGCAGTGTTTCTTCCGGTCTCCTGGTCCAACGTACAGATACGCAGTATTTT. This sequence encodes CASSVSSGLLVQRTDTQYF.

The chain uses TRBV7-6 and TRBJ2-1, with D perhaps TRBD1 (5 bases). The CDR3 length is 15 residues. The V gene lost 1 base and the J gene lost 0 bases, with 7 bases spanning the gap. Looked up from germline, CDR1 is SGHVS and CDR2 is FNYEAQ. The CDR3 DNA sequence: TGTGCCAGCAGCTTAGAAAGGGGCTCCTACAATGAGCAGTTCTTC. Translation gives CASSLERGSYNEQFF.

CDR3 sequence (DNA): TGTGCCAGTAGTGAAAACAGCTACTCTGAGCAGTTCTTC. Translating it yields CASSENSYSEQFF. The chain is built from TRBV19 and TRBJ2-1; no clear D. Germline assignment: CDR1 LNHDA and CDR2 SQIVND (reference sequence). CDR3 size: 13 residues. Trimming stripped 5 bases from V and 9 bases from J, with 14 bases between. The variable domain in full, with the rest retrieved from reference TRBV19 and TRBJ2-1, is DGGITQSPKYLFRKEGQNVTLSCEQNLNHDAMYWYRQDPGQGLRLIYYSQIVNDFQKGDIAEGYSVSREKKESFPLTVTSAQKNPTAFYLCASSENSYSEQFFGPGTRLTVL.

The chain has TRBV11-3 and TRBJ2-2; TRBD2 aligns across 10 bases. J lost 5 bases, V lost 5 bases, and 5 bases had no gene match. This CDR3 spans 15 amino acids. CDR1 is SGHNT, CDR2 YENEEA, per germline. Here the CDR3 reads CASSPSAGGTGELFF. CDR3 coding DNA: TGTGCCAGCAGCCCCTCAGCGGGAGGGACCGGGGAGCTGTTTTTT.

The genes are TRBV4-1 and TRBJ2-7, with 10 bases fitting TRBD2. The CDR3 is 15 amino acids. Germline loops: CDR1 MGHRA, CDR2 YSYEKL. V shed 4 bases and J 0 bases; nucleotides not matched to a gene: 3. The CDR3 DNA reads TGCGCCAGCAGCCCGACTAGCGGGTCCTCCTACGAGCAGTACTTC. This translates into CASSPTSGSSYEQYF.

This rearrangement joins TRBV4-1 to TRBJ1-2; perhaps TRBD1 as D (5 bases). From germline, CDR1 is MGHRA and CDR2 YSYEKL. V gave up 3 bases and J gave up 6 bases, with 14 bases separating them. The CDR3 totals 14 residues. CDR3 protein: CASSQAQGLDGYTF. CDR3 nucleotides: TGCGCCAGCAGCCAGGCCCAGGGACTGGATGGCTACACCTTC.

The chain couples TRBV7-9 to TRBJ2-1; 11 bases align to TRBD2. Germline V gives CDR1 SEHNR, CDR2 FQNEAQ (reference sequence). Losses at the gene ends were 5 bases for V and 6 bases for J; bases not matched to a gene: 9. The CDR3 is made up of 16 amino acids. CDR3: CASSPKLAGEANEQFF. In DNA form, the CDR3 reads TGTGCCAGCAGCCCCAAACTAGCGGGAGAGGCCAATGAGCAGTTCTTC.

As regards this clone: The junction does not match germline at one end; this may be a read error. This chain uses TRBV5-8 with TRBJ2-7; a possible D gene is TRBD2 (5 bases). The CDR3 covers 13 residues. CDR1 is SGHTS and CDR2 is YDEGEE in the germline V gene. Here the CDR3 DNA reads TGTGCCAGCAGCCCAGGACTCTCCCACGAGCAGTACTTC. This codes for CASSPGLSHEQYF. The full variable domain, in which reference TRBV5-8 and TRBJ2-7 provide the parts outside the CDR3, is EAGVTQSPTHLIKTRGQQATLRCSPISGHTSVYWYQQALGLGLQFLLWYDEGEERNRGNFPPRFSGRQFPNYSSELNVNALELEDSALYLCASSPGLSHEQYFGPGTRLTVT.

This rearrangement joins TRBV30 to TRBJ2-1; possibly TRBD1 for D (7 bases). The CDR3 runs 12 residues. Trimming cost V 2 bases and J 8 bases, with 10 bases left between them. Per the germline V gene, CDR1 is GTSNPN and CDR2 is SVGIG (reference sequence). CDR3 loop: CAWSPRGDEQFF. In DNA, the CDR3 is TGTGCCTGGAGTCCCAGGGGGGATGAGCAGTTCTTC.